The 2 T cell receptor beta chains listed next were all sequenced from one sample in a study of vaccination effects on CD4 cells after COVID-19 (dated 2022 in TCRdb). After around 10 days of culture, CD4+ T cells were isolated with the EasySep CD4+ T cell isolation kit. Each participant received two doses of an mRNA SARS-CoV-2 vaccine, either BNT162b2 or mRNA-1273. No antigen has been identified for these receptors. The receptor library was made with the immunoSEQ multiplex PCR assay. The table comes from immuneACCESS by way of TCRdb, which keeps in-frame sequences with V and J called. Part of the clones is missing from these tables; in studies checked, under half for an unresolved V gene and the rest for unknown reasons. A total of about 73,000 clones appear in this sample, less than 75% of them only once. Around 2.1% of the sample rests with the top ten. The starting material was CD4+ T cells from PBMCs cultured without peptide, obtained after COVID-19 vaccination. The receptor source for this set is a human donor who received a COVID-19 vaccine.

The V and J genes are TRBV7-8 and TRBJ1-2; tentative D call: TRBD1 (5 bases). The CDR3 contains 15 residues. CDR1 and CDR2 (germline): SGHVS, FQNEAQ. V gave up 1 base and J gave up 5 bases, with 14 bases separating them. DNA for the CDR3: TGTGCCAGCAGCTTAGGGTTAGGGACTTCGTATGGCTACACCTTC. It specifies CASSLGLGTSYGYTF.

The V and J genes are TRBV2 and TRBJ2-5; 7 bases are a match to TRBD2. Germline trimming cut 6 bases from V and 5 bases from J; bases unmatched to any gene: 3. Germline loops: CDR1 SNHLY, CDR2 FYNNEI. CDR3 length: 12 residues. As DNA, the CDR3 is TGTGCCAGCAGGAGGGAGGGGGAGACCCAGTACTTC. Its translation is CASRREGETQYF.